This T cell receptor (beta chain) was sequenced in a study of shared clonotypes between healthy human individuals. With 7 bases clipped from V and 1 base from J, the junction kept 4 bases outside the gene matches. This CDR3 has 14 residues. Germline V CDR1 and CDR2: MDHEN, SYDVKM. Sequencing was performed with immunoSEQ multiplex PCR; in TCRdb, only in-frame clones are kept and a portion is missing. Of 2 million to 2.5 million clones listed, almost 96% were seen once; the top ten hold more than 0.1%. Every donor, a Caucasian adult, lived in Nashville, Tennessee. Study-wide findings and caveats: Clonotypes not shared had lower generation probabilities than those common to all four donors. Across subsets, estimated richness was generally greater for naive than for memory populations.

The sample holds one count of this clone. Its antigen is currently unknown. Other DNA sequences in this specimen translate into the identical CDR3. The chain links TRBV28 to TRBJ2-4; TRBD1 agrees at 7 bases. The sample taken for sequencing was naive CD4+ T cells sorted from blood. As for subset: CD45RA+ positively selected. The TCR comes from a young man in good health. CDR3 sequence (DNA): TGTGCCAGCACCCTACAGGGGGCCAAAAACATTCAGTACTTC. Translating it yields CASTLQGAKNIQYF.